A selection of T cell receptor beta chains follows, all from one sample in a study of post-analysis software for immune sequencing data. One entry per CDR3 protein results from TCRdb running MiXCR on the PCR reads. The sample has 650,000 to 850,000 distinct CDR3 sequences, about half seen once. The source material was blood. The receptor set was obtained from a girl aged 5-17 years with multiple sclerosis. The CDR3 runs from the conserved cysteine through the conserved F or W. The D gene is left open where the match is weak. The listing skips clone size in some rows; elsewhere it reads once, few, many or a size class.

v_gene	j_gene	abundance	d_gene	CDR3nt	CDR3aa
TRBV7-9	TRBJ1-2	.	.	TGTACCTGCAGCTTACCCGCTGGGGGCGTAGATGGCTACACCTTC	CTCSLPAGGVDGYTF
TRBV19	TRBJ2-1	few	TRBD2	TGTGCCAGTAGTTTGAGATTAGCGGGACTTAACAATGAGCAGTTCTTC	CASSLRLAGLNNEQFF
TRBV10-3	TRBJ2-7	.	.	TGTGCCATCAGCGGGACGGGGGGCAATTACGAGCAGTACTTC	CAISGTGGNYEQYF
TRBV7-8	TRBJ2-1	few	.	TGTGCCAGCAGCTCCGCCAGACAGACTAGCTCCTACAATGAGCAGTTCTTC	CASSSARQTSSYNEQFF
TRBV7-9	TRBJ2-1	few	.	TGTGCCAGCAGCCCCTGGTGGGCCCGGTCCCACAATGAGCAGTTCTTC	CASSPWWARSHNEQFF
TRBV5-5	TRBJ2-3	few	.	TGTGCCAGCAGCCACCTGGATACGCAGTATTTT	CASSHLDTQYF
TRBV15	TRBJ2-1	once	.	TGTGCCACCAGCAGAGATCTAGCCTCCCATGAGCAGTTCTTC	CATSRDLASHEQFF
TRBV6-5	TRBJ2-7	.	TRBD2	TGTGCCAGCCGACTAGCGGGAGCGGGCTACGAGCAGTACTTC	CASRLAGAGYEQYF
TRBV30	TRBJ1-1	.	TRBD1	TGTGCCTGGAGTAAACAGGGGGACACTGAAGCTTTCTTT	CAWSKQGDTEAFF
TRBV6-1	TRBJ2-7	.	.	TGTGCCAGCAGTGAGGTAACCACCTACGAGCAGTACTTC	CASSEVTTYEQYF
TRBV20-1	TRBJ2-7	.	.	TGCAGTGCTAGAGCCCCTCCTGACTACGAGCAGTACTTC	CSARAPPDYEQYF
TRBV28	TRBJ1-5	once	.	TGTGCCAGCAGTCCACGGGAGGGTATGGGCAATCAGCCCCAGCATTTT	CASSPREGMGNQPQHF
TRBV5-6	TRBJ1-1	.	TRBD1	TGTGCCAGCAAGACGACAGGGTTAGGCACTGAAGCTTTCTTT	CASKTTGLGTEAFF
TRBV25-1	TRBJ2-7	.	.	TGTGCCAGCAGTGAGTCCAGGACGGAATACGAGCAGTACTTC	CASSESRTEYEQYF
TRBV7-8	TRBJ1-1	.	.	TGTGCCAGCAGCTTAGGAGTAGTGAACACTGAAGCTTTCTTT	CASSLGVVNTEAFF
TRBV15	TRBJ2-1	.	.	TGTGCCACCAGTCCGGCCCGGACGAGCGTCAATGAGCAGTTCTTC	CATSPARTSVNEQFF
TRBV20-1	TRBJ2-3	.	.	TGCAGTGCTAGAGATCGGAAGGTAGCCCGCACAGATACGCAGTATTTT	CSARDRKVARTDTQYF
TRBV10-1	TRBJ2-7	.	TRBD2	TGCGCCAGCAGTGGATACGGGACTAGCTTCGGCGAGCAGTACTTC	CASSGYGTSFGEQYF
TRBV29-1	TRBJ1-2	once	TRBD1	TGCAGCGTGGAACGACAGGGGACTACCTATGGCTACACCTTC	CSVERQGTTYGYTF
TRBV28	TRBJ1-6	once	.	TGTGCCAGCAGTTTACTCTTCCCTGACGGGGTAAATTCACCCCTCCACTTT	CASSLLFPDGVNSPLHF